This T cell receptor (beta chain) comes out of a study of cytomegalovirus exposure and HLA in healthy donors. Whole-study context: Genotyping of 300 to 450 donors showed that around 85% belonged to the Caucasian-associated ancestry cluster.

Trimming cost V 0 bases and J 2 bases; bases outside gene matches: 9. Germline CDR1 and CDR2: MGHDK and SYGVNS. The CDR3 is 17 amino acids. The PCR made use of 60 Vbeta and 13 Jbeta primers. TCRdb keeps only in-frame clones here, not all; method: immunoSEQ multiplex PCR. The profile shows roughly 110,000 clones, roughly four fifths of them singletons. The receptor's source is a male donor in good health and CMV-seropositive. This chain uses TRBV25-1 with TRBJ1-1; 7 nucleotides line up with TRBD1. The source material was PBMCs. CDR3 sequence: CASSEYPPDRTNTEAFF. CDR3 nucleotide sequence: TGTGCCAGCAGTGAATATCCGCCGGACAGGACTAACACTGAAGCTTTCTTT.